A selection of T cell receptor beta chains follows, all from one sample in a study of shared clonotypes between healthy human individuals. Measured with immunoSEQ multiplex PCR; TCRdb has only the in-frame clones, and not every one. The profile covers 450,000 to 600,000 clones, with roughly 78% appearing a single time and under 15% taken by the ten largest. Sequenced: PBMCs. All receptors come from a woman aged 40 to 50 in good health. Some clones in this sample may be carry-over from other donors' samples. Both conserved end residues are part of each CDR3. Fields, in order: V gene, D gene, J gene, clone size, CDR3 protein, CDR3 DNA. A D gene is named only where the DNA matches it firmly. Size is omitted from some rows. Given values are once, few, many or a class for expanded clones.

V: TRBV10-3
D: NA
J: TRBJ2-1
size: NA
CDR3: CAISSSGGDNEQFF
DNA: TGTGCCATCAGCAGTAGCGGAGGTGACAATGAGCAGTTCTTC

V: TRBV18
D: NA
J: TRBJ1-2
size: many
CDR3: CASSPRPGDGYTF
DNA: TGTGCCAGCTCACCACGCCCTGGGGACGGCTACACCTTC

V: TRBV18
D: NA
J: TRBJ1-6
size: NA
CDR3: CASSSTGYSPLHF
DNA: TGTGCCAGCTCATCGACAGGTTATTCACCCCTCCACTTT

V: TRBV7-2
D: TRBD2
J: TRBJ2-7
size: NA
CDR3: CASSLLSGGRDEQYF
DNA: TGTGCCAGCAGCTTATTATCGGGAGGGCGTGACGAGCAGTACTTC

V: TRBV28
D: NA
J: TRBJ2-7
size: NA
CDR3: CASSLSAPSGEQYF
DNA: TGTGCCAGCAGTTTATCGGCCCCCTCGGGTGAGCAGTACTTC

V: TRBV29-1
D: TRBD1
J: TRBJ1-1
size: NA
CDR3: CSVDRGPGTEAFF
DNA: TGCAGCGTCGACAGGGGACCAGGTACTGAAGCTTTCTTT

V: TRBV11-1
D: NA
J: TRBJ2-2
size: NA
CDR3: CASSWGTGRNTGELFF
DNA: TGTGCCAGCAGCTGGGGGACGGGACGCAACACCGGGGAGCTGTTTTTT

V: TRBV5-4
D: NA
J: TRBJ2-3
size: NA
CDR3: CASRGWGTDTQYF
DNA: TGTGCCAGCAGGGGGTGGGGGACAGATACGCAGTATTTT

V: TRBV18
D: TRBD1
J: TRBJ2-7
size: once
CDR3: CASSADGQGFYEQYF
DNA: TGTGCCAGCTCAGCCGATGGACAGGGCTTCTACGAGCAGTACTTC

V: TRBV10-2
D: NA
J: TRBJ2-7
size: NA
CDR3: CASCRLASSYEQYF
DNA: TGCGCCAGCTGCAGACTGGCCAGCTCCTACGAGCAGTACTTC